A selection of T cell receptor beta chains follows, all from one sample in a study of T cell changes during pregnancy in multiple sclerosis. The assay was immunoSEQ multiplex PCR, and TCRdb's table has in-frame clones only and misses some. The profile shows 79,000 or so clones, 75% to 95% of them singletons. The sample here was peripheral blood, taken in the first trimester of pregnancy. The receptors here all came from a female donor in good health, enrolled as a control in a pregnancy study. The CDR3 runs from the conserved cysteine through the conserved F or W. Fields, in order: J gene, V gene, D gene, clone size, CDR3 DNA, CDR3 protein. A D gene is named only where the DNA matches it firmly. Where a row states a size, it is once, few, many or the class of an expanded clone; other rows omit it.

>TRBJ1-5|TRBV19|.|.
TGTGCCAGTAGTATGAGTAGTGAGATAAGCAATCAGCCCCAGCATTTT
CASSMSSEISNQPQHF
>TRBJ1-2|TRBV7-9|TRBD1|.
TGTGCCAGCAGCGGATCCGGGACAGGGGGAGAGGATGGCTACACCTTC
CASSGSGTGGEDGYTF
>TRBJ2-7|TRBV5-1|TRBD1|.
TGCGCCAGCAGCGACCAGGGGGCGTGGGAGCAGTACTTC
CASSDQGAWEQYF
>TRBJ2-6|TRBV27|TRBD1|.
TGTGCCAGCAGTTTATTCACAGGGGGCTTACGCTCTGGGGCCAACGTCCTGACTTTC
CASSLFTGGLRSGANVLTF
>TRBJ1-5|TRBV6-5|.|.
TGTGCCAGCAGTTACTCCTTTAATCAGCCCCAGCATTTT
CASSYSFNQPQHF
>TRBJ1-1|TRBV4-1|.|.
TGCGCCAGCAGCCAAGTCCGGACCAGGGGCACTGAAGCTTTCTTT
CASSQVRTRGTEAFF
>TRBJ2-1|TRBV7-2|TRBD1|.
TGTGCCAGCAGCGTTTCAGGGGGCGCGAACAATGAGCAGTTCTTC
CASSVSGGANNEQFF
>TRBJ1-3|TRBV2|.|.
TGTGCCAGCAGTGAGGGCCCCGCTGGAAACACCATATATTTT
CASSEGPAGNTIYF
>TRBJ1-1|TRBV19|.|once
TGTGCCAGTAGTTTTACAGGGACGAACACTGAAGCTTTCTTT
CASSFTGTNTEAFF
>TRBJ2-1|TRBV5-4|.|.
TGTGCCAGCAGCCTGACAGAGAGTGAGCAGTTCTTC
CASSLTESEQFF